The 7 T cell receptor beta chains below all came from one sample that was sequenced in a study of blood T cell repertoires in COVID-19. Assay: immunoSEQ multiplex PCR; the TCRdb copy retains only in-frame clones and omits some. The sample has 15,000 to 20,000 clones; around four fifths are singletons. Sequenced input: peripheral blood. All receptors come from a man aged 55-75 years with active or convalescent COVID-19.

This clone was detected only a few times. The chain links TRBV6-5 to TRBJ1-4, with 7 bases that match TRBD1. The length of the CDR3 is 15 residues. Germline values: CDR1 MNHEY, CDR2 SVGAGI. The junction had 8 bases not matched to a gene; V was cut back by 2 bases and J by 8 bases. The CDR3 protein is CASSYGSRGLEKLFF. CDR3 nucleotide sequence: TGTGCCAGCAGTTACGGCTCCAGGGGGTTGGAAAAACTGTTTTTT.

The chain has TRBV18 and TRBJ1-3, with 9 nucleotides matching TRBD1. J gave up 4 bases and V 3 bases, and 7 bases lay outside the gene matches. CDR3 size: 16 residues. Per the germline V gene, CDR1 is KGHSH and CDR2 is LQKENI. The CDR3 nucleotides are TGTGCCAGCTCACCGAAGGGACAGGGTAACGGAAACACCATATATTTT. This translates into CASSPKGQGNGNTIYF.

The CDR3 DNA sequence: TGTGCCAGCAGCCAGGGGACTAGCGGGATCCTCCAAGAGACCCAGTACTTC. Translation: CASSQGTSGILQETQYF. The chain recombines TRBV4-2 with TRBJ2-5, with 13 positions matching TRBD2. The CDR3 runs to 17 residues. Germline V gene data show CDR1 as LGHNA and CDR2 as YNFKEQ. V was pared by 3 bases and J by 1 base, with 5 bases of the junction left unmatched.

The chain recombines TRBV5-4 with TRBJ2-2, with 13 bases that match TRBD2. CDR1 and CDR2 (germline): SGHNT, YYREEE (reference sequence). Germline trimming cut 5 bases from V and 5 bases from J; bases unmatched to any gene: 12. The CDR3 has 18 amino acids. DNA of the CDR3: TGTGCCAGCAGTTTTAGGACTAGCGGGGGCCCTAGAACCGGGGAGCTGTTTTTT. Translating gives CASSFRTSGGPRTGELFF. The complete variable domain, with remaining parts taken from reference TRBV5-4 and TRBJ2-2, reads ETGVTQSPTHLIKTRGQQVTLRCSSQSGHNTVSWYQQALGQGPQFIFQYYREEENGRGNFPPRFSGLQFPNYSSELNVNALELDDSALYLCASSFRTSGGPRTGELFFGEGSRLTVL.

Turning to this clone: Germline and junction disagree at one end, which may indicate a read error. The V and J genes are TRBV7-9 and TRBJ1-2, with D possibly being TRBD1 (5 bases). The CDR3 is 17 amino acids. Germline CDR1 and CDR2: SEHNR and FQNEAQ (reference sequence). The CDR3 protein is CASSLENQGPLPIDSFF. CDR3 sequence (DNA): TGTGCCAGCAGCTTAGAGAACCAGGGTCCCCTACCCATTGACAGCTTCTTC.

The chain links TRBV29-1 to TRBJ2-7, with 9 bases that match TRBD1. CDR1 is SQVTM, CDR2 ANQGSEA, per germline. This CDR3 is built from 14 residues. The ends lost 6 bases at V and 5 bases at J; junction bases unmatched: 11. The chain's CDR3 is CSVGPGQGSHEQYF. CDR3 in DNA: TGCAGCGTAGGCCCGGGACAGGGTTCGCACGAGCAGTACTTC.

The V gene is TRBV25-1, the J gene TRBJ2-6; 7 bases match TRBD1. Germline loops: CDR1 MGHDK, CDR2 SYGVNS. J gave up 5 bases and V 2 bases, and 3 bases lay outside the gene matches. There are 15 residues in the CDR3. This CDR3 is CASSETRGRANVLTF. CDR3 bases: TGTGCCAGCAGTGAAACGAGGGGGCGGGCCAACGTCCTGACTTTC.